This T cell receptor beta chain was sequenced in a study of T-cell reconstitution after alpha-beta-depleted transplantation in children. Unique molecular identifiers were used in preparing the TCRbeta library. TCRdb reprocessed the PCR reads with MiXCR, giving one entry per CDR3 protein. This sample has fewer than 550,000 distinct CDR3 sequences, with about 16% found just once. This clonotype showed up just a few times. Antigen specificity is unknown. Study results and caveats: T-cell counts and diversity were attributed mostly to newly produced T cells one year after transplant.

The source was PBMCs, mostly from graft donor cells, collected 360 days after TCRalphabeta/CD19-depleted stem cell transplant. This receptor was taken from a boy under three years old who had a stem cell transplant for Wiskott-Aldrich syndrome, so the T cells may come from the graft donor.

CDR3 nucleotide sequence: TGTGCCAGCAGTCCGGGACCTCGGAGCACAGATACGCAGTATTTT. Protein sequence: CASSPGPRSTDTQYF. The rearrangement joins TRBV28 to TRBJ2-3, with D perhaps matching TRBD1 or TRBD2 (5 bases each). Germline CDR1 MDHEN, CDR2 SYDVKM. This CDR3 is built from 15 residues. Trimming took 5 bases from V and 0 from J, leaving 12 bases between them. The full variable domain, completed using reference TRBV28 and TRBJ2-3, is DVKVTQSSRYLVKRTGEKVFLECVQDMDHENMFWYRQDPGLGLRLIYFSYDVKMKEKGDIPEGYSVSREKKERFSLILESASTNQTSMYLCASSPGPRSTDTQYFGPGTRLTVL.